This paragraph reports one TCR beta chain. Its antigen target is currently unknown. There are no base qualities to consult, and no much larger clone falls within one base. The CDR3 has 14 amino acids, counting the end cysteine and phenylalanine. Just the 42-base CDR3 DNA is kept, in frame starting at base 1. V gives up 2 bases and J gives up 2 bases, and the segment between their germline ends measures 9 bases. The germline V gene encodes CDR1 MRHNA and CDR2 SNTAGT. To sequence the TCRbeta CDR3 region, genomic DNA was isolated from the sorted cells. The immunoSEQ Assay was used for sequencing of TCRbeta CDR3 regions. In TCRdb, the immuneACCESS table is reduced to in-frame sequences with V and J assigned. These tables do not hold every clone; where another copy was compared, an unresolved V gene accounts for under half, and the others remain unexplained. Across this sample there are around 67,000 clones, with more than 70% seen only once. The ten largest clonotypes hold under 9.5% of the sample.

Patients with a history of autoimmune disease or receiving systemic immunosuppression were excluded from the trial. Peripheral blood for TCR sequencing was collected from all dose cohorts at baseline, on cycle 4 day 1, and on cycle 7 day 1. Samples came from an open-label, multicenter, first-in-human phase I dose-escalation trial of ivuxolimab. Adults with locally advanced or metastatic melanoma, renal cell, hepatocellular, or head and neck squamous cell carcinoma were enrolled in the trial. Before TCR sequencing, CD4+ T cells and CD8+ T cells were sorted from peripheral blood as separate populations. This sample was taken from a study of OX40 agonist ivuxolimab in advanced cancers. Background on the whole study: Ivuxolimab, which targeted the costimulatory receptor OX40 (CD134), was an agonistic, fully human IgG2 monoclonal antibody. Prior anti-PD-1, anti-PD-L1 or anti-CTLA-4 therapy was permitted, and 40% of dose-escalation patients had received checkpoint inhibitors. The paper covers the monotherapy dose-escalation part of the phase I ivuxolimab trial, which included N ≈ 54 patients. Among the roughly 52 dose-escalation patients, about 19 had hepatocellular carcinoma, about 15 melanoma, 9 renal cell carcinoma and 9 head and neck cancer. Intravenous ivuxolimab was administered to patients every 2 weeks at six dose levels: 0.01, 0.1, 0.3, 1.5, 3 and 10 mg/kg. Partial responses occurred in three dose-escalation patients: two with cutaneous melanoma and one with hepatocellular carcinoma. In the dose-escalation cohort, roughly 80% of patients were male, and the mean age was approximately 64 years, with a range of about 23 to 90. The purpose of peripheral TCRbeta sequencing was to test whether ivuxolimab changed TCR sequence diversity and led to clonal T-cell expansion. The investigation overall reported the following: At doses of 0.1 to 3.0 mg/kg, clonal expansion of both CD4+ and CD8+ T cells in blood was seen between baseline and week 6. After ivuxolimab, CD8+ T cells had more expanded clones than CD4+ T cells on average. In the 0.1-3.0 mg/kg groups, partial responders had among the lowest normalized peripheral clonal expansion, particularly in CD8+ T cells. Low levels of normalized T-cell clonal expansion were also seen in some patients who did not respond. Antigen specificity was not determined for the clonally expanded peripheral T cells.

Recombination joined TRBV6-4 with TRBJ2-5; the D gene lacks a confident call. The clonotype was recovered from an adult with an advanced solid tumor such as melanoma, head and neck, liver or kidney cancer. Sequences were derived from CD4+ or CD8+ T cells sorted from blood, sampled in a trial of the OX40 agonist ivuxolimab. The nucleotides read TGTGCCAGCAGTGACCTTGAGAAACAAGAGACCCAGTACTTC. The translation is CASSDLEKQETQYF.